These 28 T cell receptor beta chains share one sample of origin, sequenced in a study of OX40 agonist ivuxolimab in advanced cancers. Profiled with immunoSEQ multiplex PCR; TCRdb holds only in-frame clones, not every one. The sample comprises roughly 75,000 clones, 86% of which are singletons, and 2.5% to 3% rests with the top ten. The sequencing here drew on CD4+ or CD8+ T cells sorted from blood, taken in a trial of the OX40 agonist ivuxolimab. Receptor source: an adult with an advanced solid tumor such as melanoma, head and neck, liver or kidney cancer.

V gene TRBV5-1 combines with J gene TRBJ2-1, with D possibly matching TRBD2 (5 bases). This CDR3 region has 15 residues. Between the trimmed V and J ends, which lost 0 bases and 8 bases, there was a span of 15 bases. CDR1 is SGHRS, CDR2 YFSETQ, per germline. The CDR3 region is CASSLALVESDEQFF. The CDR3 nucleotides read TGCGCCAGCAGCTTGGCACTAGTGGAATCGGATGAGCAGTTCTTC.

This clone was detected once. The identical CDR3 is also encoded by other nucleotide sequences in the sample. The V gene is TRBV9, the J gene TRBJ1-4; D is unresolved. Germline-derived CDR1 and CDR2 are SGDLS and YYNGEE. CDR3 size: 15 residues. V gave up 0 bases and J gave up 3 bases, with 9 bases separating them. The DNA of the CDR3 is TGTGCCAGCAGCGTAGGAGGAACCTCTAATGAAAAACTGTTTTTT. It translates to CASSVGGTSNEKLFF.

V is TRBV5-4 and J is TRBJ2-1; 8 bases fit TRBD2. The CDR3 sequence is 15 residues long. In germline, CDR1 is SGHNT, CDR2 YYREEE (reference sequence). V dropped 4 bases and J dropped 6; count of bases not matched to a gene: 9. CDR3 nucleotides: TGTGCCAGCAGCCTCCCTGGCGGGGGGCCCAATGAGCAGTTCTTC. Translating gives CASSLPGGGPNEQFF.

This clone showed up just a few times. The rearrangement uses TRBV19 and TRBJ2-7; D is uncertain. The length of the CDR3 is 13 residues. V was trimmed by 7 bases and J by 2 bases, leaving 12 bases between them. Germline CDR1 and CDR2: LNHDA and SQIVND (reference sequence). CDR3 region: CASINDITYEQYF. The CDR3 DNA sequence: TGTGCCAGTATTAATGACATCACCTACGAGCAGTACTTC. Variable domain in full (rest from reference TRBV19 and TRBJ2-7): DGGITQSPKYLFRKEGQNVTLSCEQNLNHDAMYWYRQDPGQGLRLIYYSQIVNDFQKGDIAEGYSVSREKKESFPLTVTSAQKNPTAFYLCASINDITYEQYFGPGTRLTVT.

The chain employs TRBV19 and TRBJ1-2; weak D call: TRBD1 (5 bases). CDR3 length: 13 residues. Germline V gene lookup returns CDR1 LNHDA and CDR2 SQIVND (reference sequence). The ends were cut back, 11 bases at V and 4 bases at J, with 17 bases in the middle. The CDR3 DNA is TGTGCCTGCAACCGGGACGGGGCCTATGGCTACACCTTC. Translated: CACNRDGAYGYTF.

The V and J genes are TRBV2 and TRBJ1-4; weak D call: TRBD1 (5 bases). CDR1 is SNHLY, CDR2 FYNNEI, per germline. The CDR3 has 14 residues. Trimming stripped 3 bases from V and 11 bases from J, with 16 bases between. The DNA for the CDR3 is TGTGCCAGCAGTGAGATCCAGACAGTTTTGAAACTGTTTTTT. Translation gives CASSEIQTVLKLFF.

Note on this clone: Other nucleotide sequences in the sample specify the same CDR3. In DNA form, the CDR3 reads TGTGCCAGCAGTTTACAGGGGTGGAACACTGAAGCTTTCTTT. Encoded protein: CASSLQGWNTEAFF. V usage is TRBV5-5 and J usage is TRBJ1-1, with 7 bases identical to TRBD1. From germline, CDR1 is SGHKS and CDR2 YYEKEE (reference sequence). V shed 5 bases, J shed 1 base, and the junction held 5 bases outside the gene matches. The CDR3 extends over 14 amino acids.

This rearrangement joins TRBV6-5 to TRBJ1-1, with D unresolved. CDR1 MNHEY and CDR2 SVGAGI come from the germline V gene. The CDR3 totals 15 residues. The ends were cut back, 0 bases at V and 0 bases at J, with 8 bases in the middle. The chain's CDR3 is CASSYSPRVNTEAFF. Written as DNA, the CDR3 is TGTGCCAGCAGTTACTCGCCAAGGGTGAACACTGAAGCTTTCTTT.

J is TRBJ1-1 and V is TRBV27; D is uncertain. The germline gives CDR1 MNHEY, CDR2 SMNVEV (reference sequence). The length of the CDR3 is 14 residues. Trimming took 6 bases from V and 0 from J, leaving 11 bases between them. CDR3 DNA: TGTGCCAGCAGAACCTTAGTGGTGAACACTGAAGCTTTCTTT. This translates into CASRTLVVNTEAFF.

This clone showed up just once. The gene calls are TRBV19 and TRBJ2-3; 12 bases fit TRBD1. The CDR3 has 16 amino acids. After removal of 6 bases from V and 4 bases from J, the junction contained 8 bases not matched to a gene. CDR1 and CDR2 (germline): LNHDA, SQIVND (reference sequence). The chain's CDR3 is CASRNPGQGASDTQYF. CDR3 bases: TGTGCCAGTAGGAACCCGGGACAGGGGGCATCAGATACGCAGTATTTT.

The gene calls are TRBV18 and TRBJ1-6; D is ambiguous. V lost 1 base and J 8 bases, leaving 9 bases between the germline ends. The CDR3 totals 14 residues. Germline-derived CDR1 and CDR2 are KGHSH and LQKENI. CDR3 in amino acids: CASSPRVGDSPLHF. CDR3 in DNA: TGTGCCAGCTCACCACGGGTTGGGGATTCACCCCTCCACTTT.

The rearrangement links TRBV27 to TRBJ1-1; D unclear. Germline V gene data show CDR1 as MNHEY and CDR2 as SMNVEV (reference sequence). CDR3 length: 15 amino acids. Trimming shortened V by 6 bases and J by 1 base, and 15 bases separated the two germline ends. The CDR3: CASRTRPTRNTEAFF. The CDR3 coding sequence is TGTGCCAGCAGGACCCGTCCAACCCGGAACACTGAAGCTTTCTTT.

The chain joins TRBV6-5 to TRBJ1-4; D remains unclear. CDR1 is MNHEY and CDR2 is SVGAGI in the germline V gene. The CDR3 runs 14 residues. V dropped 5 bases and J dropped 2 bases, with 9 bases sitting between them. CDR3 coding DNA: TGTGCCAGCAGTGGCCCCGTGACTAATGAAAAACTGTTTTTT. As protein: CASSGPVTNEKLFF.

This sequence joins TRBV5-4 and TRBJ2-2; 10 positions match TRBD1. Trimming cost V 3 bases and J 3 bases; bases outside gene matches: 8. This CDR3 has 17 amino acids. The V gene's germline CDR1 is SGHNT and CDR2 YYREEE (reference sequence). The CDR3 region is CASSSYAGTGDTGELFF. DNA of the CDR3: TGTGCCAGCAGCTCCTACGCCGGGACAGGGGACACCGGGGAGCTGTTTTTT.

This rearrangement joins TRBV11-2 to TRBJ1-1; D not certain. Trimming shortened V by 1 base and J by 0 bases, and 6 bases separated the two germline ends. The V gene's germline CDR1 is SGHAT and CDR2 FQNNGV. There are 14 residues in the CDR3. CDR3 bases: TGTGCCAGCAGCTTAGCGGATATGAACACTGAAGCTTTCTTT. Protein: CASSLADMNTEAFF.

A few counts support this clone. V gene TRBV2 combines with J gene TRBJ2-1; unclear D gene. The V gene's germline CDR1 is SNHLY and CDR2 FYNNEI. Trimming shortened V by 7 bases and J by 2 bases, and 6 bases separated the two germline ends. This CDR3 spans 12 amino acids. CDR3 DNA sequence: TGTGCCAGCAAAGACCCCTACAATGAGCAGTTCTTC. Its protein product is CASKDPYNEQFF.

The chain uses TRBV19 and TRBJ1-2; D gene unclear. Germline loops: CDR1 LNHDA, CDR2 SQIVND (reference sequence). The ends were cut back, 3 bases at V and 0 bases at J, with 11 bases in the middle. This CDR3 has 15 amino acids. The CDR3: CASSIGSGTNYGYTF. The DNA for the CDR3 is TGTGCCAGTAGTATCGGGAGTGGGACTAACTATGGCTACACCTTC.

This clone is a singleton in its sample. This chain joins TRBV30 and TRBJ1-6; possible D gene TRBD1, 5 bases. This CDR3 comprises 16 residues. The V and J ends lost 4 bases and 0 bases respectively, with 13 bases between them. Germline assignment: CDR1 GTSNPN and CDR2 SVGIG (reference sequence). This CDR3 is CAWNNRHSSYNSPLHF. CDR3 coding DNA: TGTGCCTGGAACAACAGGCACAGCTCCTATAATTCACCCCTCCACTTT.

The sample holds a few counts of this clone. The chain combines TRBV29-1 with TRBJ2-7; no definite D call. The CDR3 has 13 amino acids. V was trimmed by 6 bases and J by 5 bases, leaving 17 bases between them. Germline V lookup: CDR1 SQVTM, CDR2 ANQGSEA. The CDR3 loop reads CSVPGPGFNEQYF. As DNA, the CDR3 is TGCAGCGTCCCCGGGCCCGGATTCAACGAGCAGTACTTC.

The V and J genes are TRBV11-3 and TRBJ2-7, with TRBD2 as a possible D gene (6 bases). V lost 1 base and J lost 5, with 9 bases in between. Germline-derived CDR1 and CDR2 are SGHNT and YENEEA. CDR3 length: 13 amino acids. DNA for the CDR3: TGTGCCAGCAGCTTAGGGCCTAGCGACGAGCAGTACTTC. Translated: CASSLGPSDEQYF.

The rearrangement links TRBV7-9 to TRBJ2-5; 8 bases map to TRBD1. Germline-derived CDR1 and CDR2 are SEHNR and FQNEAQ (reference sequence). Trimming removed 5 bases from V and 1 base from J; junction bases left unmatched: 6. The CDR3 spans 15 residues. The CDR3 loop is CASSLDRGIQETQYF. The DNA of the CDR3 is TGTGCCAGCAGCCTTGACAGGGGAATCCAAGAGACCCAGTACTTC.

The chain recombines TRBV7-3 with TRBJ2-3; D gene uncertain. The CDR3 extends over 15 amino acids. With 2 bases removed from V and 4 bases from J, the gap between germline ends came to 13 bases. Germline assignment: CDR1 SGHTA and CDR2 FQGTGA. The chain's CDR3 is CASSLYGVVPDTQYF. CDR3 DNA: TGTGCCAGCAGCTTATATGGGGTTGTGCCAGATACGCAGTATTTT.

In its sample, this clone was seen once. This chain connects TRBV5-1 to TRBJ2-1; 9 positions match TRBD2. CDR3 size: 14 residues. V shed 4 bases and J 5 bases; nucleotides not matched to a gene: 4. From germline, CDR1 is SGHRS and CDR2 YFSETQ. Written as DNA, the CDR3 is TGCGCCAGCAGCGACCTAGCGGGAAACAATGAGCAGTTCTTC. It specifies CASSDLAGNNEQFF. Together with reference TRBV5-1 and TRBJ2-1, the CDR3 gives the full variable domain: KAGVTQTPRYLIKTRGQQVTLSCSPISGHRSVSWYQQTPGQGLQFLFEYFSETQRNKGNFPGRFSGRQFSNSRSEMNVSTLELGDSALYLCASSDLAGNNEQFFGPGTRLTVL.

J is TRBJ2-2 and V is TRBV18, with 7 bases aligning to TRBD1. The germline V gene has CDR1 KGHSH and CDR2 LQKENI. V shed 5 bases and J 6 bases; nucleotides not matched to a gene: 3. The CDR3 sequence is 13 residues long. The CDR3 reads CASSSQGAGELFF. CDR3 nucleotides: TGTGCCAGCTCATCTCAGGGGGCCGGGGAGCTGTTTTTT.

The genes are TRBV7-9 and TRBJ1-1; D remains unclear. Per germline, CDR1 SEHNR and CDR2 FQNEAQ (reference sequence). This CDR3 contains 15 residues. Trimming took off 8 bases at V and 0 bases at J, with 16 bases between the two ends. CDR3 region: CASQAKLRMNTEAFF. For the CDR3, the DNA is TGTGCCAGCCAAGCCAAACTTAGGATGAACACTGAAGCTTTCTTT.

The V and J genes are TRBV18 and TRBJ2-1; D call uncertain. The CDR3 length is 14 residues. Germline loops: CDR1 KGHSH, CDR2 LQKENI. Trimming left V 2 bases short and J 5 bases short, with 10 bases between. The CDR3 sequence: CASSPFATDNEQFF. CDR3 nucleotide sequence: TGTGCCAGCTCACCATTCGCGACGGACAATGAGCAGTTCTTC.

The chain couples TRBV27 to TRBJ1-4; 9 nucleotides agree with TRBD1. CDR3 length equals 18 residues. V lost 3 bases, J lost 8 bases, and 16 bases stayed unmatched. CDR1 and CDR2 (germline): MNHEY, SMNVEV (reference sequence). As DNA, the CDR3 is TGTGCCAGCAGTTTTCACCCCTTGTCGGACAGGGGCTTGGAAAAACTGTTTTTT. Translating it yields CASSFHPLSDRGLEKLFF.

This chain uses TRBV15 with TRBJ2-7; a weak D match, TRBD1 (5 bases). This CDR3 is built from 15 residues. Germline-derived CDR1 and CDR2 are LNHNV and YYDKDF (reference sequence). V lost 0 bases and J 4 bases, leaving 13 bases between the germline ends. CDR3 loop: CATSRDLKGWYEQYF. CDR3 nucleotides: TGTGCCACCAGCAGAGATTTGAAGGGGTGGTACGAGCAGTACTTC.